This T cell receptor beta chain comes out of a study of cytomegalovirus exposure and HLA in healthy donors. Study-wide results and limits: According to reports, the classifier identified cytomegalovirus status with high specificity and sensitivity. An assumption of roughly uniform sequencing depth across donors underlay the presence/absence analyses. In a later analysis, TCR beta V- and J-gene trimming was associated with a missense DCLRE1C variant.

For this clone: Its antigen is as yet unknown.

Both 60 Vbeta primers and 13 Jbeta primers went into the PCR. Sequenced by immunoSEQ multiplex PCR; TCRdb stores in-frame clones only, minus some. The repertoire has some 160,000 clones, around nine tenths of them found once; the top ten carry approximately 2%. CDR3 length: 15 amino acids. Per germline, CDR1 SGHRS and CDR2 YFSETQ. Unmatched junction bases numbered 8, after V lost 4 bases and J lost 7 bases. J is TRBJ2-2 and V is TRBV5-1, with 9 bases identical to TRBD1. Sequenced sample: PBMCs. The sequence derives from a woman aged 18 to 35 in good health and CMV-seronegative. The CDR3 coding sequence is TGCGCCAGCAGCATCGGGACAGGGTCGAGCGGGGAGCTGTTTTTT. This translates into CASSIGTGSSGELFF.